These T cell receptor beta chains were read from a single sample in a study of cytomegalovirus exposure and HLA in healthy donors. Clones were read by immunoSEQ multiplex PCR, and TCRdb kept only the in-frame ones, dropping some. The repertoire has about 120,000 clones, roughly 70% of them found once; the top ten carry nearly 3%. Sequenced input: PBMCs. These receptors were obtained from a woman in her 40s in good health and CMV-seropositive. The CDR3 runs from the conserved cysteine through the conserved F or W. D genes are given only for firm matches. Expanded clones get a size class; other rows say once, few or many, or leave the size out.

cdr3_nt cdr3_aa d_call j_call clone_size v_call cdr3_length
TGTGCCAGCAGCGCCAAAGGACTAGCGGGAGACTTTGGGGGCACAGATACGCAGTATTTT CASSAKGLAGDFGGTDTQYF TRBD2 TRBJ2-3 - TRBV9 20
TGCAGCGTTGAAGCCGGGTCGGTTAAATGGACGCAGTATTTT CSVEAGSVKWTQYF - TRBJ2-3 - TRBV29-1 14
TGTGCTAGTGGTTTGGGGACCGCAGGGGAAGCTTTCTTT CASGLGTAGEAFF - TRBJ1-1 - TRBV12-5 13
TGTGCCAGCAGCGGGAGGAACTATGGCTACACCTTC CASSGRNYGYTF - TRBJ1-2 few TRBV11-1 12
TGCGCCAGCAGCTTTTCTAGCGGTGGGGCCAACGTCCTGACTTTC CASSFSSGGANVLTF TRBD2 TRBJ2-6 - TRBV5-1 15
TGCGCCAGCAGCCAAAACACAGGGAGTCCCCAGCATTTT CASSQNTGSPQHF - TRBJ1-5 - TRBV4-3 13
TGTGCCAGCAGTTCTGGACAGGGAGGGGAGACCCAGTACTTC CASSSGQGGETQYF - TRBJ2-5 - TRBV5-4 14
TGTGCCAGCGGCGTCGGGGCAACTAATGAAAAACTGTTTTTT CASGVGATNEKLFF - TRBJ1-4 - TRBV6-6 14
TGTGCCAGTAGTACGGGACAGGGGGTCGATCAGCCCCAGCATTTT CASSTGQGVDQPQHF TRBD1 TRBJ1-5 - TRBV19 15
TGTGCCAGCAGCTTGGCGGGGTACAACGAGCAGTACTTC CASSLAGYNEQYF - TRBJ2-7 - TRBV5-6 13
TGTGCCAGCAGCTTACAGGGGGAAGCTTTCTTT CASSLQGEAFF - TRBJ1-1 - TRBV7-9 11
TGTGCCAGCAGACCCCGACTAGCGGGGGGCCAAAGCTACAATGAGCAGTTCTTC CASRPRLAGGQSYNEQFF TRBD2 TRBJ2-1 - TRBV27 18
TGTGCCTGGAGCAACAGAGAGAGTGAAAAACTGTTTTTT CAWSNRESEKLFF - TRBJ1-4 - TRBV30 13
TGTGCCAGCTCACCACTAAGGTCTCGACAGGTCGACTACGAGCAGTACTTC CASSPLRSRQVDYEQYF - TRBJ2-7 - TRBV18 17
TGTGCCAGCAGTTTAGGCACCAGGGGGTTTCAGCCCCAGCATTTT CASSLGTRGFQPQHF TRBD1 TRBJ1-5 - TRBV27 15
TGTGCCAGCATTCCCGGGACAGGCGCCACCGGGGAGCTGTTTTTT CASIPGTGATGELFF TRBD1 TRBJ2-2 - TRBV6-5 15
TGCGCCAGCAGCAGCGGGAGGGCCGGCACAGATACGCAGTATTTT CASSSGRAGTDTQYF TRBD2 TRBJ2-3 - TRBV5-1 15
TGTGCCAGCAATCAGTATAATTCACCCCTCCACTTT CASNQYNSPLHF - TRBJ1-6 - TRBV6-1 12
TGCGCCAGCAGCGCGTCGGGATGGTCAACAGATACGCAGTATTTT CASSASGWSTDTQYF - TRBJ2-3 - TRBV4-3 15
TGTGCCAGCAGCTTCGGCGGGGGGGCGGCTGATACGCAGTATTTT CASSFGGGAADTQYF TRBD2 TRBJ2-3 - TRBV13 15
TGTGCCAGTAGTATTACAGGGGAAGGCAATCAGCCCCAGCATTTT CASSITGEGNQPQHF TRBD1 TRBJ1-5 - TRBV19 15
TGTGCCAGCAGCAGGGGACAGGGGGCTAGCACAGATACGCAGTATTTT CASSRGQGASTDTQYF TRBD1 TRBJ2-3 - TRBV9 16
TGTGCCAGCAGCCAAGATCGGCAGAGGATCAACGAGCAGTACTTC CASSQDRQRINEQYF - TRBJ2-7 - TRBV4-2 15
TGTGCCAGCAGCAAAAACAGGGGGCTTAGGGGGACTAGCAATCAGCCCCAGCATTTT CASSKNRGLRGTSNQPQHF - TRBJ1-5 - TRBV21-1 19
TGTGCCAGCAGGGAGTCCCAGGGTGGCACTGAAGCTTTCTTT CASRESQGGTEAFF - TRBJ1-1 - TRBV28 14
TGTGCCAGCAGTCCACCGGGCGGGGAGCTTTCTTTT CASSPPGGELSF - TRBJ1-1 - TRBV25-1 12
TGTGCCAGCAGCCAATTTACAGGAATGAACACTGAAGCTTTCTTT CASSQFTGMNTEAFF - TRBJ1-1 once TRBV16 15
TGTGCCAGCAGCTTGCGGAGCCTTTCACGGAACTATGGCTACACCTTC CASSLRSLSRNYGYTF - TRBJ1-2 once TRBV5-6 16
TGTGCCAGCAGCTTAGCAGACAGTTTAAACTATGGCTACACCTTC CASSLADSLNYGYTF - TRBJ1-2 - TRBV7-8 15
TGCGCCAGCAGCCGCATGACAGGGGAGGCGTACGAGCAGTACTTC CASSRMTGEAYEQYF TRBD1 TRBJ2-7 - TRBV4-1 15
TGTGCCAGCAGTTACGAGGGCGGCTACACCTTC CASSYEGGYTF - TRBJ1-2 once TRBV6-5 11
TGCAGCGTTGAGCCCCTACACGGAGGACAAGAGACCCAGTACTTC CSVEPLHGGQETQYF - TRBJ2-5 - TRBV29-1 15
TGTGCCAGCAGCCCACTGCGGGGGAACTATGGCTACACCTTC CASSPLRGNYGYTF - TRBJ1-2 once TRBV7-9 14
TGCGCCAGCAGCCAAGTGTGGACAGGGATGTACGAGCAGTACTTC CASSQVWTGMYEQYF TRBD1 TRBJ2-7 few TRBV4-1 15
TGTGCCAGCAGCATAACACTAGCGGGAGTTTACAATGAGCAGTTCTTC CASSITLAGVYNEQFF TRBD2 TRBJ2-1 - TRBV7-6 16
TGTGCCAGCAGTTCTCCGGGACAGGGGAATCTCTACGAGCAGTACTTC CASSSPGQGNLYEQYF TRBD1 TRBJ2-7 few TRBV28 16
TGTGCCAGCAGCTTAGGGGGACAGGCGTACGAGCAGTACTTC CASSLGGQAYEQYF TRBD1 TRBJ2-7 - TRBV13 14
TGCGCCAGCAGCGGGATACTAGCGGGAGGAGCAGATACGCAGTATTTT CASSGILAGGADTQYF TRBD2 TRBJ2-3 - TRBV5-1 16
TGTGCCAGCAGCCTAGGGACTAGCGGTATGTACGAGCAGTACTTC CASSLGTSGMYEQYF TRBD2 TRBJ2-7 - TRBV5-5 15
TGTGCCAGCAGTTCTAGCGGATCCTACAATGAGCAGTTCTTC CASSSSGSYNEQFF TRBD2 TRBJ2-1 once TRBV6-5 14
TGTGCCAGCACCCCCCCAGGGGGGCGCGAGCAGTACTTC CASTPPGGREQYF - TRBJ2-7 - TRBV6-5 13
TGTGCCAGCAGTTACTCCCGGACAGGTCGCGGCACTGAAGCTTTCTTT CASSYSRTGRGTEAFF TRBD1 TRBJ1-1 - TRBV6-5 16
TGTGCCAGTAGCAAAGTCCCGGGGTTTGGCTACGAGCAGTACTTC CASSKVPGFGYEQYF - TRBJ2-7 once TRBV19 15
TGTGCCAGTAGTATGGGGACTCAAGTGGATCAGCCCCAGCATTTT CASSMGTQVDQPQHF - TRBJ1-5 - TRBV19 15
TGTGCCAGCTCACCAGAGGCTTGGGAGCAGTTCTTC CASSPEAWEQFF - TRBJ2-1 - TRBV18 12
TGTGCCAGCATTAGGTCACAGGACGCTGGAAACACCATATATTTT CASIRSQDAGNTIYF - TRBJ1-3 - TRBV2 15
TGTGCCAGCAGCCCCTTACTGGCGGGAGCAAGCAATGAGCAGTTCTTC CASSPLLAGASNEQFF TRBD2 TRBJ2-1 - TRBV14 16
TGTGCCAGTAGTATAGCGCCCGTCGATTCCAGGGTCAGGGGGCGGGAAGATACGCAGTATTTT CASSIAPVDSRVRGREDTQYF TRBD1 TRBJ2-3 few TRBV19 21
TGTGCCAGCAGCCACAGACAGGTGAACACTGAAGCTTTCTTT CASSHRQVNTEAFF - TRBJ1-1 few TRBV7-9 14
TGTGCCAGCCAAGGACAGGGCAACGAGCAGTACTTC CASQGQGNEQYF TRBD1 TRBJ2-7 few TRBV19 12